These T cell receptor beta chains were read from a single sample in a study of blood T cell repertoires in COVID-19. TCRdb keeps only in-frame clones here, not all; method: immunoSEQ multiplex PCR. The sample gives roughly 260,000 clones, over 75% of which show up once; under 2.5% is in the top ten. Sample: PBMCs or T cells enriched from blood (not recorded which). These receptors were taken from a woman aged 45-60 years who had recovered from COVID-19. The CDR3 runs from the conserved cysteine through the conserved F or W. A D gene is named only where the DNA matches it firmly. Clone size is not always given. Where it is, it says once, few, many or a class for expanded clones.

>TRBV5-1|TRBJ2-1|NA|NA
CASSLKATAYNEQFF
TGCGCCAGCAGCTTGAAAGCTACGGCCTACAATGAGCAGTTCTTC
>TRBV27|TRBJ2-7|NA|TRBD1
CASSLVGTGRPEQYF
TGTGCCAGCAGTTTAGTGGGGACAGGGCGCCCCGAGCAGTACTTC
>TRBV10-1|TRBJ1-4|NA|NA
CASSESRNEKLFF
TGCGCCAGCAGTGAGTCCAGAAATGAAAAACTGTTTTTT
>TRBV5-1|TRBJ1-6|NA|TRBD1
CASSLTGGNSPLHF
TGCGCCAGCAGCTTGACAGGGGGCAATTCACCCCTCCACTTT
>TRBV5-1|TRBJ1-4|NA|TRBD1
CASSLMGQGYEKLFF
TGCGCCAGCAGCTTGATGGGACAGGGCTACGAAAAACTGTTTTTT
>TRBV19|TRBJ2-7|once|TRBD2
CASSATSGATYEQYF
TGTGCCAGTAGCGCAACTAGCGGGGCGACCTACGAGCAGTACTTC
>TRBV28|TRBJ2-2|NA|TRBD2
CASSFEGWTSLAGELFF
TGTGCCAGCAGTTTCGAGGGTTGGACTAGCCTTGCCGGGGAGCTGTTTTTT
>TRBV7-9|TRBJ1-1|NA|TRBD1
CATMDRGAAFF
TGTGCCACCATGGACAGGGGGGCGGCTTTCTTT
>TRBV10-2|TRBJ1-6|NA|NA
CASSERGRGRANSPLHF
TGCGCCAGCAGTGAAAGGGGCAGGGGTAGGGCTAATTCACCCCTCCACTTT
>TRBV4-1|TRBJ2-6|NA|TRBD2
CASSQGPSGASGANVLTF
TGCGCCAGCAGCCAAGGGCCCAGCGGGGCCTCTGGGGCCAACGTCCTGACTTTC
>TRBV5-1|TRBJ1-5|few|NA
CASSLTGNVEQPQHF
TGCGCCAGCAGCTTGACAGGTAACGTGGAGCAGCCCCAGCATTTT
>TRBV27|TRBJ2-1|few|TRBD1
CASSFPPGQGANSYNEQFF
TGTGCCAGCAGTTTCCCTCCGGGACAGGGGGCAAACTCCTACAATGAGCAGTTCTTC
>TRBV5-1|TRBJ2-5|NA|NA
CASSSSQETQYF
TGCGCCAGCAGCTCCTCCCAAGAGACCCAGTACTTC
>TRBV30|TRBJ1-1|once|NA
CAWSEYRYTEAFF
TGTGCCTGGAGCGAGTACAGGTACACTGAAGCTTTCTTT
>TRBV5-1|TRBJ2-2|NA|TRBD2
CASSLAGGPDTGELFF
TGCGCCAGCAGCTTAGCGGGAGGGCCAGACACCGGGGAGCTGTTTTTT
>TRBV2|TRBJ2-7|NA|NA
CASSENVPSAGSHEQYF
TGTGCCAGCAGTGAAAACGTCCCGTCTGCGGGATCCCACGAGCAGTACTTC
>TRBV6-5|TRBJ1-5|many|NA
CASSPDSLNQPQHF
TGTGCCAGCAGTCCGGACAGTCTCAATCAGCCCCAGCATTTT
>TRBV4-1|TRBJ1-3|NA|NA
CASTEANGNTIYF
TGCGCCAGCACCGAGGCCAATGGAAACACCATATATTTT
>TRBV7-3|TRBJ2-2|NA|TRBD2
CASSFGLAGDAGELFF
TGTGCCAGCAGCTTCGGACTAGCGGGAGACGCCGGGGAGCTGTTTTTT
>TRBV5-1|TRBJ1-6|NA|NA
CASSLAAGSNSPLHF
TGCGCCAGCAGCTTGGCAGCAGGGTCGAACTCACCCCTCCACTTT
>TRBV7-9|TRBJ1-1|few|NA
CASERAVNTEAFF
TGTGCCAGCGAGAGGGCGGTAAACACTGAAGCTTTCTTT
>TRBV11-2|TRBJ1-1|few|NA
CASSLPGSIAAFF
TGTGCCAGCAGCTTACCGGGGTCTATTGCAGCTTTCTTT
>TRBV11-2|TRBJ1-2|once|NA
CASSAIGRGLSYGYTF
TGTGCCAGCAGCGCGATAGGGAGGGGGTTAAGCTATGGCTACACCTTC
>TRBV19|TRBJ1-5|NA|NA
CASSISGQPQHF
TGTGCCAGTAGTATATCCGGGCAGCCCCAGCATTTT
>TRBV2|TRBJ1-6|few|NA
CASSLSLTGDWNSPLHF
TGTGCCAGCAGCCTCAGTCTGACTGGCGACTGGAATTCACCCCTCCACTTT
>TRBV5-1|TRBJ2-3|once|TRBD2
CASSLAVASSGKSTDTQYF
TGCGCCAGCAGCTTGGCCGTCGCGTCTAGCGGAAAAAGCACAGATACGCAGTATTTT
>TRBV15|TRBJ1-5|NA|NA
CATSRGTYPGTQHF
TGTGCCACCAGCAGAGGTACCTACCCGGGGACCCAGCATTTT
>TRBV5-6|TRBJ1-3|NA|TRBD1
CASSPGGAKGNTIYF
TGTGCCAGCAGCCCAGGGGGCGCGAAAGGAAACACCATATATTTT
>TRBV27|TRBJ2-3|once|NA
CASSSRPGGTADTQYF
TGTGCCAGCAGTTCACGCCCCGGCGGGACCGCAGATACGCAGTATTTT
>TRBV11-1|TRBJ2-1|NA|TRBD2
CAGGTSGMYEQFF
TGTGCCGGAGGGACTAGCGGGATGTATGAGCAGTTCTTC
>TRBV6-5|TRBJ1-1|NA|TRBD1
CASSPAGTGRLVAFF
TGTGCCAGCAGTCCCGCCGGGACAGGGCGCCTGGTAGCTTTCTTT
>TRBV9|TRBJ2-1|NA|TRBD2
CASSVTSGPNNEQFF
TGTGCCAGCAGCGTTACTAGCGGGCCTAACAATGAGCAGTTCTTC
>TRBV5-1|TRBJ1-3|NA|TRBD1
CASSSRQGASGNTIYF
TGCGCCAGCAGCAGTCGACAGGGGGCTAGCGGAAACACCATATATTTT
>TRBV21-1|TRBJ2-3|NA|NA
CASSKAHDRGGTDTQYF
TGTGCCAGCAGCAAAGCGCATGACCGGGGGGGCACAGATACGCAGTATTTT
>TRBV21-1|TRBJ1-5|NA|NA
CASSKDRGKFQPQHF
TGTGCCAGCAGCAAAGACAGGGGGAAGTTTCAGCCCCAGCATTTT
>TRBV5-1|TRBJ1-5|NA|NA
CASRGSDNQPQHF
TGCGCCAGTAGGGGCTCGGACAATCAGCCCCAGCATTTT
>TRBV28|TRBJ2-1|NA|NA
CASSLENEQFF
TGTGCCAGCAGTTTAGAGAATGAGCAGTTCTTC
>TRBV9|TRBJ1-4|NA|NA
CASSQLGGLVGEKLFF
TGTGCCAGCAGCCAGCTGGGGGGGCTCGTGGGTGAAAAACTGTTTTTT
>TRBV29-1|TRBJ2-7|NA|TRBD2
CSVEGGPGGHYEQYF
TGCAGCGTAGAAGGGGGGCCGGGAGGGCACTACGAGCAGTACTTC
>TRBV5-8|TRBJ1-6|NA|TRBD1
CASSLLGTGISPLHF
TGTGCCAGCAGCTTGCTTGGGACAGGGATATCACCCCTCCACTTT
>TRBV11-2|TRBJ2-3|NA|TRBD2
CASSFRGRGKTDTQYF
TGTGCCAGCAGCTTCCGGGGGAGGGGAAAAACAGATACGCAGTATTTT
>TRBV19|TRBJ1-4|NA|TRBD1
CASSRDRVSREKLFF
TGTGCCAGTAGTCGCGACAGGGTTAGCCGGGAAAAACTGTTTTTT
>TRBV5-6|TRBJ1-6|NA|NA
CASSLAPGADSPLHF
TGTGCCAGCAGCTTGGCCCCGGGAGCTGATTCACCCCTCCACTTT
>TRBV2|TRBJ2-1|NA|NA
CASSPYNEQFF
TGTGCCAGCAGTCCTTACAATGAGCAGTTCTTC
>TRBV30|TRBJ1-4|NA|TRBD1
CAAPKGAFEKLFF
TGTGCCGCTCCTAAGGGGGCTTTTGAAAAACTGTTTTTT